Below, one T cell receptor (beta chain) is given with its context. The target antigen is unknown. Per germline, CDR1 MNHNS and CDR2 SASEGT. CDR3 length: 14 residues. Trimming shortened V by 6 bases and J by 0 bases, and 9 bases separated the two germline ends. The healthy adult donors were HIV-negative and reported no recent acute infections or vaccinations. Clones were read by immunoSEQ multiplex PCR, and TCRdb kept only the in-frame ones, dropping some. Of about a million clones detected, roughly 70% appear once; the ten largest clones hold roughly 1.5%. These data come from a study of shared clonotypes between healthy human individuals. At the level of the study: Plates per donor: three CD4 naive, three CD4 memory, two CD8 naive, one CD8 memory. General study findings and limits: An anticipated effect of sequencing depth on clonotype sharing among donors was recognized. The diversity represented, both genetic and in exposure history, was limited by few donors.

The chain has TRBV6-1 and TRBJ1-3; no firm D call. The clonotype comes from a young man in good health. Input material: memory CD4+ T cells sorted from blood. Subset described: CD45RA-negative fraction. The CDR3 region has the DNA TGTGCCAGCAGCCAGGACGTCTCTGGAAACACCATATATTTT. Protein product: CASSQDVSGNTIYF.